These T cell receptor beta chains were read from a single sample in a study of cytomegalovirus exposure and HLA in healthy donors. Sequenced by immunoSEQ multiplex PCR; TCRdb stores in-frame clones only, minus some. In all, the sample yields some 84,000 clones. The specimen was PBMCs. These receptors were collected from a man aged 50 or older in good health and CMV-seronegative. The CDR3 runs from the conserved cysteine through the conserved F or W. Fields, in order: J gene, V gene, D gene, CDR3 protein, CDR3 DNA. The D gene is left open where the match is weak.

TRBJ1-6,TRBV15,TRBD1,CATSRGTGNNSPLHF,TGTGCCACCAGCAGAGGGACAGGAAATAATTCACCCCTCCACTTT
TRBJ1-2,TRBV27,.,CASSLSSAGIEDYGYTF,TGTGCCAGCAGTTTATCCTCAGCAGGGATAGAAGACTATGGCTACACCTTC
TRBJ2-7,TRBV9,.,CASSVVPDFYEQYF,TGTGCCAGCAGCGTAGTTCCAGATTTCTACGAGCAGTACTTC
TRBJ2-2,TRBV29-1,.,CSGGLDANTGELFF,TGCAGCGGGGGGCTAGATGCGAACACCGGGGAGCTGTTTTTT
TRBJ1-6,TRBV5-6,TRBD1,CASSPRPTGGASPLHF,TGTGCCAGCAGCCCCCGACCGACAGGGGGCGCTTCACCCCTCCACTTT
TRBJ1-2,TRBV5-4,.,CASSLQQRDGYTF,TGTGCCAGCAGCTTGCAACAGAGAGATGGCTACACCTTC
TRBJ2-2,TRBV11-1,.,CASSQAQVTGELFF,TGTGCCAGCAGCCAGGCACAGGTCACCGGGGAGCTGTTTTTT
TRBJ2-5,TRBV5-1,TRBD2,CASSKTSGETQYF,TGCGCCAGCAGCAAGACTAGCGGCGAGACCCAGTACTTC
TRBJ1-6,TRBV15,.,CATSRDPAGYNSPLHF,TGTGCCACCAGCAGGGACCCGGCGGGCTATAATTCACCCCTCCACTTT
TRBJ2-7,TRBV27,.,CASSFLRGGRSVF,TGTGCCAGCAGTTTCCTAAGGGGGGGGCGCTCGGTCTTC
TRBJ2-7,TRBV7-2,TRBD1,CASSRDRSSYEQYF,TGTGCCAGCAGCCGGGACAGGAGCTCCTACGAGCAGTACTTC
TRBJ2-5,TRBV5-1,TRBD1,CASSLNRGRAETQYF,TGCGCCAGCAGCTTAAATAGGGGGCGCGCGGAGACCCAGTACTTC
TRBJ2-5,TRBV9,TRBD2,CASSVGRGTSETQYF,TGTGCCAGCAGCGTAGGGCGGGGGACCTCGGAGACCCAGTACTTC
TRBJ1-1,TRBV28,.,CASSFSDTEAFF,TGTGCCAGCAGTTTCAGTGACACTGAAGCTTTCTTT
TRBJ2-3,TRBV7-3,TRBD1,CASSPGQATDTQYF,TGTGCCAGCAGCCCGGGACAGGCGACAGATACGCAGTATTTT
TRBJ1-5,TRBV6-1,.,CASSGSNQPQHF,TGTGCCAGCAGTGGCAGTAATCAGCCCCAGCATTTT
TRBJ1-3,TRBV6-5,.,CASSYSRVTGNTIYF,TGTGCCAGCAGTTACTCCAGGGTGACGGGAAACACCATATATTTT
TRBJ1-1,TRBV29-1,TRBD1,CSVTGTGGAVNTEAFF,TGCAGCGTGACCGGGACAGGGGGCGCGGTGAACACTGAAGCTTTCTTT
TRBJ2-3,TRBV9,TRBD2,CASSVRGDPSTDTQYF,TGTGCCAGCAGCGTCCGGGGGGACCCTAGCACAGATACGCAGTATTTT
TRBJ1-6,TRBV10-3,TRBD1,CAISEPQGQNNSPLHF,TGTGCCATCAGTGAGCCACAGGGGCAGAACAATTCACCCCTCCACTTT
TRBJ1-3,TRBV1,.,CTSSPRGYSGNTIYF,TGCACCAGCAGCCCCAGGGGATACTCTGGAAACACCATATATTTT
TRBJ2-1,TRBV4-1,TRBD1,CASSPIMDRGQQFF,TGCGCCAGCAGCCCGATTATGGACAGGGGGCAGCAGTTCTTC
TRBJ1-4,TRBV13,.,CASSSRQSNEKLFF,TGTGCCAGCAGCTCCAGACAGTCTAATGAAAAACTGTTTTTT
TRBJ2-5,TRBV5-1,.,CASSLSLGGSQETQYF,TGCGCCAGCAGCTTGTCCCTTGGCGGGTCCCAAGAGACCCAGTACTTC
TRBJ1-2,TRBV10-3,.,CAISDSTAANYGYTF,TGTGCCATCTCGGACAGCACCGCTGCTAACTATGGCTACACCTTC
TRBJ1-2,TRBV18,TRBD1,CAGSPDRDYGYTF,TGTGCCGGCTCACCGGACAGGGACTATGGCTACACCTTC
TRBJ1-2,TRBV11-2,TRBD1,CASSFNRGLNYGYTF,TGTGCCAGCAGCTTCAACAGGGGGCTTAACTATGGCTACACCTTC
TRBJ1-5,TRBV19,.,CASTSYSNQPQHF,TGTGCCAGTACCAGTTATAGCAATCAGCCCCAGCATTTT
TRBJ2-7,TRBV28,TRBD2,CASSGGEQYF,TGTGCCAGCTCGGGGGGCGAGCAGTACTTC
TRBJ1-2,TRBV2,.,CASLWEGVYGYTF,TGTGCCAGCCTCTGGGAAGGGGTCTATGGCTACACCTTC
TRBJ2-7,TRBV5-6,.,CASSQGVRLNEQYF,TGTGCCAGCAGCCAGGGTGTTAGGCTGAACGAGCAGTACTTC
TRBJ1-6,TRBV9,.,CASSVGGGSRYNSPLHF,TGTGCCAGCAGCGTGGGAGGGGGGTCCCGATATAATTCACCCCTCCACTTT
TRBJ2-5,TRBV25-1,TRBD1,CASSESAGGSQETQYF,TGTGCCAGCAGTGAATCGGCAGGGGGCTCACAAGAGACCCAGTACTTC
TRBJ1-6,TRBV10-3,.,CAISGGQINSPLHF,TGTGCCATTTCGGGCGGACAGATTAATTCACCCCTCCACTTT
TRBJ2-7,TRBV10-3,TRBD1,CAISGGQSTSYEQYF,TGTGCCATCAGTGGGGGACAGTCTACCTCCTACGAGCAGTACTTC
TRBJ2-7,TRBV4-1,TRBD1,CASSQTGTGQNEQYF,TGCGCCAGCAGCCAAACCGGGACAGGTCAGAACGAGCAGTACTTC
TRBJ1-2,TRBV10-3,.,CAISESEAYGYTF,TGTGCCATCAGTGAGTCAGAAGCCTATGGCTACACCTTC
TRBJ2-4,TRBV4-1,TRBD1,CASSQAAGGKNIQYF,TGCGCCAGCAGCCAAGCGGCAGGGGGCAAAAACATTCAGTACTTC
TRBJ2-2,TRBV6-5,TRBD1,CASAIIGGYTGELFF,TGTGCCAGCGCCATTATAGGGGGCTACACCGGGGAGCTGTTTTTT
TRBJ1-2,TRBV27,.,CASSLSAINYGYTF,TGTGCCAGCAGTTTGAGTGCCATTAACTATGGCTACACCTTC
TRBJ1-2,TRBV5-1,.,CASSLAAVEGGYTF,TGCGCCAGCAGCTTGGCGGCGGTGGAAGGTGGCTACACCTTC
TRBJ2-2,TRBV10-3,.,CAISLPAGELFF,TGTGCCATCAGTCTACCCGCCGGGGAGCTGTTTTTT
TRBJ1-1,TRBV9,TRBD1,CASSVGGGGTEAFF,TGTGCCAGCAGCGTAGGAGGGGGCGGCACTGAAGCTTTCTTT
TRBJ1-2,TRBV18,.,CASSSNNRVLNYGYTF,TGTGCCAGCTCGTCCAACAACCGGGTCTTGAACTATGGCTACACCTTC
TRBJ2-3,TRBV5-4,TRBD2,CASSPGLAESTDTQYF,TGTGCCAGCAGCCCTGGACTAGCGGAAAGCACAGATACGCAGTATTTT
TRBJ1-1,TRBV7-2,.,CASSFFTEAFF,TGTGCCAGCAGCTTCTTCACTGAAGCTTTCTTT
TRBJ2-7,TRBV6-1,TRBD1,CASSYGQGAEYEQYF,TGTGCCAGCAGCTATGGACAGGGGGCTGAATACGAGCAGTACTTC
TRBJ2-7,TRBV27,TRBD1,CASSSPGQGSYEQYF,TGTGCCAGCAGTTCCCCGGGACAGGGCTCCTACGAGCAGTACTTC
TRBJ1-2,TRBV7-9,TRBD1,CASSLLGQVGGGYTF,TGTGCCAGCAGCTTATTAGGACAGGTTGGAGGCGGCTACACCTTC